This record covers a single TCR beta chain. Which antigen it targets is not known. No base-level quality is on record; no much larger clone is a single base apart. Genomic DNA underwent TCRB CDR3 sequencing using the immunoSEQ assay. Concerning the study's data processing: Analyses were restricted to productive TCRB rearrangements. Defining a clone by its unique TCRB CDR3 sequence, the study calculated clonality as a productive clonality index derived from Shannon entropy. To calculate repertoire overlap between two samples, the template counts of each clone were considered relative to each sample's total templates. A correlation with a Spearman r of roughly 0.6 was found between V-gene usage by flow cytometry and V-gene usage by TCRB sequencing. The immuneACCESS repertoire file appears here via TCRdb, limited to in-frame rearrangements. These files lack a portion of the clones; in checked studies, under half of the deficit traces to unresolved V genes, and the cause of the others is not known. The V and J calls and clone size come from that table; D and trimming were worked out from the DNA. Recorded for this sample are over 10,000 clones; approximately 69% of them occurred a single time. 8.5% to 10% of the sample comes from the top ten.

CDR1 is given as MNHEY and CDR2 as SMNVEV, both from the germline V gene (reference sequence). V is shortened by 4 bases, J by 1 base, and the region joining them spans 4 bases. From the cysteine through the phenylalanine, the CDR3 covers 12 amino acids. Here the CDR3 DNA is all that survives: 36 bases in frame from base 1. The sample originates from a study of somatic mutations in cytotoxic T cells in rheumatoid arthritis (dated by TCRdb to the late 2010s). Looking at the study overall: Some V beta antibody-stained T-cell populations were flow-sorted on a FACSAria II or Sony SH800 at nearly 100% purity, and sorted V beta1+ cells also underwent TCRB sequencing. A total of some 63 rheumatoid arthritis patients and roughly 18 healthy controls underwent TCRB deep sequencing. The study asked whether expanded CD8+ T-cell clones in newly diagnosed, untreated rheumatoid arthritis carry somatic mutations, and used TCRB deep sequencing to characterize clonality. Patient and control groups had essentially identical median ages. What the research found in general, with its limitations: CD8+ T-cell clonality did not differ significantly between rheumatoid arthritis patients and age-matched healthy controls. The expanded CD8+ clones had unknown antigen targets, and not appearing in virus-specific databases did not rule out that they were virus-specific. Healthy controls showed no age-related increase in CD8+ clonality, whereas patients did (Spearman r of about 0.53). Several identical CD8+ TCRB sequences were found in both blood and synovial fluid, and in about an eighth of the roughly 65 patients the largest CD8+ clone exceeded 20% of CD8+ cells. The slight underrepresentation of TRBV07 in patients was not corrected for multiple comparisons.

With a median age of 56 years (range roughly 21-70) and roughly 59% female, the healthy controls consisted of some 20 blood donors whose buffy coats were used. CD4+ and CD8+ cells were isolated by positive magnetic bead selection on an AutoMACS, and purity was checked by flow cytometry. Ficoll-Paque PLUS density gradient separation was used to isolate peripheral blood mononuclear cells. Nucleospin Tissue or Tissue XS kits were used to extract DNA from CD4-enriched, CD8-enriched or PBMC samples, and a Qubit 2.0 fluorometer was used for quantification. In this chain, TRBV27 is recombined with TRBJ1-2, with no reliable assignment of the D segment. The sequencing sample was made of CD8+ T cells sorted from blood. The clonotype originates from a man between 65 and 80 years old in good health. The CDR3 protein is CASSYLNYGYTF. The nucleotide sequence reads TGTGCCAGCAGTTACCTTAACTATGGCTACACCTTC.